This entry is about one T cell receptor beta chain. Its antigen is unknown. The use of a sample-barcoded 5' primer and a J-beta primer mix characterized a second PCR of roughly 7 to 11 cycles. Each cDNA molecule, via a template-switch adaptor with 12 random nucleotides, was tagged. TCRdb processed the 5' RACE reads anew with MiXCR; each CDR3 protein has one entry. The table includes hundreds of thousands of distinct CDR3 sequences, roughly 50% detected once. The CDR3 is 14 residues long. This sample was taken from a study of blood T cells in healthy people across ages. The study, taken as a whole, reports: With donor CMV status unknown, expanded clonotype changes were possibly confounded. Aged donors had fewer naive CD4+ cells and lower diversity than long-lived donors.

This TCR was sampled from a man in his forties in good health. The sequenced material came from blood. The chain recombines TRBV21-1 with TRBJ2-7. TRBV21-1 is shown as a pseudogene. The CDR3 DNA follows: TGTGCCAGCATCGGACGAGATTCCACCTACGAGCAGTACTTC. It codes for CASIGRDSTYEQYF.